This TCR beta chain comes out of a study of T-cell memory formation after mild COVID-19. General study points: The study found contracting CD4+ clones mainly in CM and EM and contracting CD8+ clones in EMRA. Pre-infection memory already had some responding clones, implying cross-reactive memory joined. Nothing showed for sure that second-wave clones peaking on day 37 were SARS-CoV-2 specific.

cDNA libraries for TCR alpha and TCR beta, carrying sample barcodes and UMIs, came from 5'RACE with constant-segment primers. TCRdb reanalysed the 5' RACE reads using MiXCR and keeps one entry per CDR3 protein. The table lists hundreds of thousands of distinct CDR3 sequences, around 17% of them singletons. On this clonotype: The target antigen is unknown.

The CDR3 extends over 17 amino acids. V was clipped by 0 bases and J by 5 bases; unmatched bases: 9. Germline CDR1 SGDLS, CDR2 YYNGEE. Sequencing used PBMCs or a T cell subset sorted from them (not recorded which). The chain combines TRBV9 with TRBJ2-1, with TRBD2 identical over 9 bases. The receptor was isolated from an adult woman who had mild COVID-19 (a few samples of this study predate the infection). Cell type and time point are not known. CDR3 in amino acids: CASSVAWRLAGNNEQFF. The DNA for the CDR3 is TGTGCCAGCAGCGTAGCTTGGAGGCTAGCGGGGAACAATGAGCAGTTCTTC.